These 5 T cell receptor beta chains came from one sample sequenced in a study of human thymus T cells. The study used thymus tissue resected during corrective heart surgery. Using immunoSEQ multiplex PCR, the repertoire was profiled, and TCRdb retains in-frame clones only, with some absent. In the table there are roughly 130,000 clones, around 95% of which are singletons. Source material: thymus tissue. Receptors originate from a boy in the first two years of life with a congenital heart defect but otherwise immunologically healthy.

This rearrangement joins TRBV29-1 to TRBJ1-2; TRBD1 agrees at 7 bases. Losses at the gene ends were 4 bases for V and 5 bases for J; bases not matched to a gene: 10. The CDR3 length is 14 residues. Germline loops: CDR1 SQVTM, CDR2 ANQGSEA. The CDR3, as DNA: TGCAGCGTTGTCCGTCCGGGACAGAAATATGGCTACACCTTC. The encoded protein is CSVVRPGQKYGYTF.

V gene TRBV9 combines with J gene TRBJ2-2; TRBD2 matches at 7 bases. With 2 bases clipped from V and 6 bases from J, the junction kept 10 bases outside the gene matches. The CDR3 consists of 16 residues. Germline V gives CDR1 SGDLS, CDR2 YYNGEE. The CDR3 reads CASSVASGPDPGELFF. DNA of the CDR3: TGTGCCAGCAGCGTGGCTAGCGGACCCGACCCCGGGGAGCTGTTTTTT.

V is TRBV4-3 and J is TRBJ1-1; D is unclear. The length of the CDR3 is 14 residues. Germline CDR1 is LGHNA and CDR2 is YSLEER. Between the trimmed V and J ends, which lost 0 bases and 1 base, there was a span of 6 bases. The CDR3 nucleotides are TGCGCCAGCAGCCAAGATATCGGGAACACTGAAGCTTTCTTT. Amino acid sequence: CASSQDIGNTEAFF.

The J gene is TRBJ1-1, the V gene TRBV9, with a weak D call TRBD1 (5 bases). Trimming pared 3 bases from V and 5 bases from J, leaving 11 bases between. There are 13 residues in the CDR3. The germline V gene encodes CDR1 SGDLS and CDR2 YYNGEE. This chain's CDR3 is CASSGGVGTEAFF. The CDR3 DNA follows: TGTGCCAGCAGCGGAGGGGTGGGAACTGAAGCTTTCTTT.

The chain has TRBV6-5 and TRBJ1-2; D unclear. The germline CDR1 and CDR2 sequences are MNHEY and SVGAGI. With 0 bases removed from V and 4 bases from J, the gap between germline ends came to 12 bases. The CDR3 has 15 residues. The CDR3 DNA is TGTGCCAGCAGTTACTCCTTTAGGACCCCCTATGGCTACACCTTC. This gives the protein CASSYSFRTPYGYTF.